This T cell receptor (beta chain) appears in the sequencing data of a study of blood T cells in healthy people across ages. A second roughly 6 to 12 cycle PCR used barcoded and J-beta primers. Researchers report that each sample yielded at least 3 million CDR3-containing paired-end reads. Each CDR3 protein gets one entry after TCRdb re-called the 5' RACE reads with MiXCR. The data contain about 730,000 distinct CDR3 sequences, 35% to 45% of them singletons. V was cut by 3 bases and J by 2 bases, with 11 bases left in between. CDR3 length: 15 amino acids. The germline gives CDR1 KGHSH, CDR2 LQKENI. Sequencing was performed on blood. This chain links TRBV18 with TRBJ2-1; D possibly corresponds to TRBD1 (6 bases). This clonotype was sampled from a woman in her sixties in good health. The CDR3 spells CASSPTEGAYNEQFF. The CDR3 DNA reads TGTGCCAGCTCACCGACAGAGGGGGCCTACAATGAGCAGTTCTTC.